One and the same sample provided the 7 T cell receptor beta chains below, sequenced in a study of blood T cell repertoires in COVID-19. Method: immunoSEQ multiplex PCR; TCRdb's copy keeps in-frame clones and lacks some. The repertoire includes 65,000 or so clones, 75% to 90% of them detected once, and about 9.4% sits in the top ten. The sequenced material came from peripheral blood. The receptor set was obtained from a human donor with acute or convalescent COVID-19. The donor label of this sample is uncertain.

This sequence joins TRBV2 and TRBJ1-5, with a possible D match to TRBD1 (6 bases). This CDR3 is 15 amino acids long. Germline V gene sequence: CDR1 SNHLY, CDR2 FYNNEI. Trimming took off 0 bases at V and 2 bases at J, with 8 bases between the two ends. The CDR3: CASSEASGGNQPQHF. The CDR3 DNA is TGTGCCAGCAGTGAAGCCTCAGGGGGCAATCAGCCCCAGCATTTT.

This clone was recorded a few times. The rearrangement links TRBV12-5 to TRBJ2-1, with D perhaps TRBD2 (6 bases). V was pared by 0 bases and J by 15 bases, with 12 bases between. Germline V gives CDR1 LGHNT, CDR2 FRNRAP. This CDR3 is built from 12 residues. CDR3 protein: CASGLVRGVMFF. The CDR3 DNA sequence: TGTGCTAGTGGTTTGGTGCGGGGAGTTATGTTCTTC.

As for this clone: A read error may be the cause here, since a much bigger clone is one base away. This rearrangement joins TRBV12-3 or TRBV12-4 to TRBJ2-5; D is ambiguous. V was pared by 5 bases and J by 2 bases, with 3 bases between. The CDR3 is made up of 11 amino acids. CDR3 protein: CASSLQETQYF. In DNA form, the CDR3 reads TGTGCCAGCAGTCTTCAAGAGACCCAGTACTTC.

This chain connects TRBV3-1 (or the pseudogene TRBV3-2) to TRBJ2-3; D might be TRBD2 (6 bases). Trimming took off 4 bases at V and 4 bases at J, with 6 bases between the two ends. The CDR3 is 12 residues long. The germline CDR1 and CDR2 sequences are LGHDT and YNNKEL (reference sequence). The CDR3 DNA sequence: TGTGCCAGCAGCCGACTAGCAGATACGCAGTATTTT. It yields the protein CASSRLADTQYF.

This chain uses TRBV24-1 with TRBJ2-3, with a tentative D call TRBD1 (7 bases). In germline, CDR1 is KGHDR, CDR2 SFDVKD. Trimming removed 1 base at V and 3 bases at J, with 16 bases between. The CDR3 extends over 17 amino acids. The CDR3 DNA is TGTGCCACCAGTGATTTTTGGAGATCAGGGGGGACAGATACGCAGTATTTT. Translating gives CATSDFWRSGGTDTQYF.

V is TRBV19 and J is TRBJ1-1; no firm D call. Per germline, CDR1 LNHDA and CDR2 SQIVND (reference sequence). The CDR3 covers 13 residues. Trimming removed 5 bases at V and 11 bases at J, with 18 bases between. CDR3 in DNA: TGTGCCAGTAGTCTCGTCGGGGTTCCGGGGGCTTTCTTT. The encoded protein is CASSLVGVPGAFF.

Only a few counts were recorded for this clone. The genes are TRBV15 and TRBJ2-5; D is uncertain. The germline V gene encodes CDR1 LNHNV and CDR2 YYDKDF (reference sequence). CDR3 length: 13 amino acids. Trimming removed 0 bases at V and 2 bases at J, with 4 bases between. The CDR3 nucleotides are TGTGCCACCAGCAGAGACAGGCAAGAGACCCAGTACTTC. Residues: CATSRDRQETQYF.